This passage covers 30 T cell receptor beta chains from one sample sequenced in a study of cytomegalovirus exposure and HLA in healthy donors. 13 Jbeta primers and 60 Vbeta primers were used for the PCR. The table came from immunoSEQ multiplex PCR; TCRdb's copy has only in-frame clones and leaves some out. The sample holds about 200,000 clones, over 75% seen once. The sequenced sample consisted of PBMCs. These receptors were collected from a boy between 2 and 10 years old in good health and CMV-seronegative.

Regarding this clone: This same CDR3 is encoded by further DNA sequences in the sample. J is TRBJ1-1 and V is TRBV7-2; D gene ambiguous. The germline CDR1 and CDR2 sequences are SGHTA and FQGNSA. CDR3 size: 13 residues. V lost 2 bases and J 0 bases, leaving 4 bases between the germline ends. The CDR3 spells CASSLTVNTEAFF. The CDR3 bases are TGTGCCAGCAGCTTAACGGTGAACACTGAAGCTTTCTTT.

The V and J genes are TRBV6-5 and TRBJ1-4; tentatively, D is TRBD1 (6 bases). V gave up 2 bases and J gave up 0 bases, with 10 bases separating them. CDR3 length: 16 residues. Germline values: CDR1 MNHEY, CDR2 SVGAGI. CDR3 loop: CASSYDRSTTNEKLFF. CDR3 DNA: TGTGCCAGCAGTTACGACAGGTCCACAACTAATGAAAAACTGTTTTTT.

The chain carries TRBV6-5 and TRBJ1-2, with TRBD1 matching over 7 bases. The germline CDR1 and CDR2 sequences are MNHEY and SVGAGI. CDR3 length: 14 residues. V gave up 0 bases and J gave up 2 bases; unmatched junction bases: 0. In nucleotides, the CDR3 is TGTGCCAGCAGTTACTCACAGGGGAACTATGGCTACACCTTC. As protein: CASSYSQGNYGYTF.

The rearrangement uses TRBV5-6 and TRBJ2-5; 11 positions agree with TRBD2. The CDR3 has 16 amino acids. Germline values: CDR1 SGHDT, CDR2 YYEEEE. The J segment lost 1 base and the V segment lost 3 bases, leaving 5 bases of the junction unmatched. In DNA form, the CDR3 reads TGTGCCAGCAGCTCGCTAGCGGGGGGTTTCCAAGAGACCCAGTACTTC. Its translation is CASSSLAGGFQETQYF.

V usage is TRBV5-4 and J usage is TRBJ1-1, with 8 bases that match TRBD1. CDR3 length: 14 residues. V dropped 0 bases and J dropped 7; count of bases not matched to a gene: 5. Germline assignment: CDR1 SGHNT and CDR2 YYREEE (reference sequence). The CDR3, as DNA: TGTGCCAGCAGCTTGGCGGACAGGGCTTATGAAGCTTTCTTT. Translation gives CASSLADRAYEAFF.

The chain couples TRBV13 to TRBJ1-1, with D unclear. The germline V and J ends were trimmed by 3 bases and 5 bases, with 16 bases remaining between them. This CDR3 is built from 15 residues. Germline V CDR1 and CDR2: PRHDT, FYEKMQ (reference sequence). The CDR3 coding sequence is TGTGCCAGCAGCTTCCCCGTTGGGAGGGAAACTGAAGCTTTCTTT. Translated: CASSFPVGRETEAFF.

The chain carries TRBV6-5 and TRBJ1-4; D is uncertain. Germline CDR1 reads MNHEY; CDR2 reads SVGAGI. The germline V and J ends were trimmed by 6 bases and 3 bases, with 8 bases remaining between them. The CDR3 spans 13 residues. The CDR3: CASSGISNEKLFF. In nucleotides, the CDR3 is TGTGCCAGCAGCGGGATCTCTAATGAAAAACTGTTTTTT.

The chain has TRBV19 and TRBJ1-2; 9 bases match TRBD1. Germline assignment: CDR1 LNHDA and CDR2 SQIVND (reference sequence). J lost 1 base, V lost 3 bases, and 0 bases had no gene match. There are 14 residues in the CDR3. CDR3 DNA: TGTGCCAGTAGTATGACAGGGGGTAACTATGGCTACACCTTC. Its protein is CASSMTGGNYGYTF. Full variable domain (outside the CDR3, taken from reference TRBV19 and TRBJ1-2): DGGITQSPKYLFRKEGQNVTLSCEQNLNHDAMYWYRQDPGQGLRLIYYSQIVNDFQKGDIAEGYSVSREKKESFPLTVTSAQKNPTAFYLCASSMTGGNYGYTFGSGTRLTVV.

The gene calls are TRBV10-3 and TRBJ1-2; 9 nucleotides line up with TRBD1. This CDR3 region has 15 residues. CDR1 and CDR2 (germline): ENHRY, SYGVKD. The J segment lost 6 bases and the V segment lost 5 bases, leaving 10 bases of the junction unmatched. The CDR3 reads CAISQFLDRGDGYTF. DNA of the CDR3: TGTGCCATCAGTCAATTCCTGGACAGGGGCGATGGCTACACCTTC.

CDR3 coding DNA: TGCGCCAGCAGCGTGGACAACCTCCCAGATACGCAGTATTTT. As protein: CASSVDNLPDTQYF. This chain connects TRBV5-1 to TRBJ2-3; D may be TRBD1 (5 bases). The CDR3 is 14 amino acids. Germline-derived CDR1 and CDR2 are SGHRS and YFSETQ. Trimming shortened V by 4 bases and J by 4 bases, and 13 bases separated the two germline ends.

The J gene is TRBJ1-5, the V gene TRBV6-1; 7 bases align to TRBD1. The length of the CDR3 is 15 residues. Germline values: CDR1 MNHNS, CDR2 SASEGT. Trimming at V came to 5 bases and at J to 4 bases, leaving 8 bases not matched to a gene. The CDR3 nucleotides read TGTGCCAGCAGTCCATTCCGGGACAGTAATCAGCCCCAGCATTTT. Translating it yields CASSPFRDSNQPQHF.

The V and J genes are TRBV19 and TRBJ2-1; 9 bases match TRBD1. CDR1 and CDR2 from the germline V gene are LNHDA and SQIVND (reference sequence). The V segment lost 5 bases and the J segment 7 bases; nucleotides outside the gene matches: 6. This CDR3 spans 14 amino acids. The CDR3 DNA reads as TGTGCCAGTAGTCACCGGGACAGGGTGAATGAGCAGTTCTTC. Translating gives CASSHRDRVNEQFF.

V gene TRBV18 combines with J gene TRBJ2-7, with D possibly matching TRBD1 (6 bases). The germline CDR1 and CDR2 sequences are KGHSH and LQKENI. The CDR3 covers 15 residues. V shed 3 bases and J shed 3 bases, with 15 bases lying between them. CDR3 protein: CASSPPSLGGYEQYF. The DNA of the CDR3 is TGTGCCAGCTCACCTCCGAGCCTAGGGGGCTACGAGCAGTACTTC.

The chain is built from TRBV20-1 and TRBJ1-1; 7 nucleotides align to TRBD1. The CDR3 covers 11 residues. J lost 5 bases, V lost 5 bases, and 2 bases had no gene match. Per germline, CDR1 DFQATT and CDR2 SNEGSKA (reference sequence). The CDR3 nucleotides are TGCAGTGCTCAGGGGGTGACTGAAGCTTTCTTT. This sequence encodes CSAQGVTEAFF.

V gene TRBV9 combines with J gene TRBJ1-4, with D perhaps TRBD1 (5 bases). This CDR3 has 16 residues. The V end lost 4 bases, the J end lost 8 bases, and 21 bases lay between the germline ends. In germline, CDR1 is SGDLS, CDR2 YYNGEE. In DNA form, the CDR3 reads TGTGCCAGCAGCCCACCTACCTACGGGACTGCGGAAAAACTGTTTTTT. Translation gives CASSPPTYGTAEKLFF.

This clone was counted only a few times. Here the CDR3 reads CASSKRGGPDTQYF. CDR3 DNA: TGTGCCAGCAGTAAGCGGGGGGGCCCGGATACGCAGTATTTT. The V call is TRBV27, the J call TRBJ2-3; 10 nucleotides match TRBD2. Germline V gene sequence: CDR1 MNHEY, CDR2 SMNVEV (reference sequence). CDR3 length: 14 amino acids. The V gene end was trimmed by 5 bases and the J gene end by 6 bases; junction bases not matched to a gene: 5.

The chain carries TRBV19 and TRBJ1-2; the D is unclear. Germline V gene sequence: CDR1 LNHDA, CDR2 SQIVND (reference sequence). The CDR3 runs to 14 residues. Trimming left V 5 bases short and J 4 bases short, with 14 bases between. This CDR3 is CASSRVTAPYGYTF. The CDR3 nucleotides read TGTGCCAGTAGTCGAGTCACAGCTCCCTATGGCTACACCTTC.

This clone was observed a few times. This chain uses TRBV5-1 with TRBJ1-5; 7 bases map to TRBD1. CDR3 length: 13 residues. V lost 3 bases, J lost 4 bases, and 1 base stayed unmatched. In germline, CDR1 is SGHRS, CDR2 YFSETQ. CDR3 in amino acids: CASSWDRNQPQHF. CDR3 DNA: TGCGCCAGCAGCTGGGACAGAAATCAGCCCCAGCATTTT.

The chain employs TRBV7-2 and TRBJ2-5, with 8 bases identical to TRBD2. The J call may not be correct, given that the DNA end is closer to TRBJ2-7. Germline values: CDR1 SGHTA, CDR2 FQGNSA. The CDR3 totals 15 residues. The CDR3 loop reads CASSPSGGGSYEQYF. The CDR3, as DNA: TGTGCCAGCAGCCCGAGCGGGGGTGGATCCTACGAGCAGTACTTC.

The chain carries TRBV4-1 and TRBJ1-1, with D possibly matching TRBD1 (5 bases). Between the trimmed V and J ends, which lost 2 bases and 4 bases, there was a span of 14 bases. CDR1 is MGHRA and CDR2 is YSYEKL in the germline V gene. The CDR3 consists of 15 residues. CDR3 amino acids: CASSQSEPRATEAFF. In DNA, the CDR3 is TGCGCCAGCAGCCAAAGTGAGCCCAGGGCCACTGAAGCTTTCTTT.

The chain is built from TRBV6-5 and TRBJ1-2; TRBD1 agrees at 7 bases. The CDR3 spans 13 residues. In germline, CDR1 is MNHEY, CDR2 SVGAGI. Trimming took 5 bases from V and 8 from J; bases not matched to a gene: 8. The CDR3 region is CASSKTGTRGYTF. CDR3 nucleotide sequence: TGTGCCAGCAGTAAGACAGGGACGCGCGGCTACACCTTC.

This chain uses TRBV27 with TRBJ2-3; no clear D gene. The CDR3 sequence is 14 residues long. In germline, CDR1 is MNHEY, CDR2 SMNVEV (reference sequence). The V end was cut by 8 bases, the J end by 5 bases, with 17 bases between. CDR3 nucleotide sequence: TGTGCCAGCCGCAGAGGCCACTGGGTAGATACGCAGTATTTT. Amino acids: CASRRGHWVDTQYF.

V gene TRBV5-6 combines with J gene TRBJ1-5, with D possibly being TRBD1 (5 bases). CDR1 and CDR2 (germline): SGHDT, YYEEEE. V was clipped by 4 bases and J by 7 bases, with 12 bases between them. The CDR3 length is 13 residues. CDR3 loop: CASSGAGRQPQHF. The CDR3 DNA follows: TGTGCCAGCAGCGGGGCAGGGAGGCAGCCCCAGCATTTT.

In its sample, this clone was seen once. The rearrangement links TRBV7-2 to TRBJ2-2; 7 positions match TRBD2. The V and J ends lost 2 bases and 5 bases, in that order; junction bases with no gene match: 5. Germline V gives CDR1 SGHTA, CDR2 FQGNSA. This CDR3 is built from 15 residues. As DNA, the CDR3 is TGTGCCAGCAGCTTATTAGGGACTACAACCGGGGAGCTGTTTTTT. Translating gives CASSLLGTTTGELFF.

J is TRBJ2-7 and V is TRBV19, with a tentative D call TRBD2 (6 bases). Germline CDR1 reads LNHDA; CDR2 reads SQIVND (reference sequence). The CDR3 contains 14 residues. Trimming stripped 4 bases from V and 3 bases from J, with 13 bases between. The CDR3 nucleotides are TGTGCCAGTAGTACCAGGACGCGGGACTACGAGCAGTACTTC. It yields the protein CASSTRTRDYEQYF.

This chain uses TRBV7-8 with TRBJ2-5; weak D call: TRBD1 (6 bases). V shed 5 bases and J shed 5 bases, with 12 bases lying between them. The CDR3 contains 13 residues. Germline loops: CDR1 SGHVS, CDR2 FQNEAQ. This CDR3 is CASSPGQWETQYF. For the CDR3, the DNA is TGTGCCAGCAGCCCAGGACAGTGGGAGACCCAGTACTTC.

This CDR3 is CASGAPLYGYTF. CDR3 sequence (DNA): TGTGCCAGCGGGGCTCCTCTCTATGGCTACACCTTC. The rearrangement uses TRBV27 and TRBJ1-2; perhaps TRBD1 as D (5 bases). Germline V lookup: CDR1 MNHEY, CDR2 SMNVEV (reference sequence). The CDR3 runs to 12 residues. V lost 8 bases to trimming and J lost 4 bases, with 11 bases between them.

This chain links TRBV14 with TRBJ1-2; D gene ambiguous. V lost 0 bases and J 13 bases, leaving 12 bases between the germline ends. The V gene's germline CDR1 is SGHDN and CDR2 FVKESK. The CDR3 consists of 12 residues. CDR3 DNA: TGTGCCAGCAGCCAAGATTTTCTATCGCCCACCTTC. Residues: CASSQDFLSPTF.

The chain is built from TRBV29-1 and TRBJ1-2, with D unresolved. Per germline, CDR1 SQVTM and CDR2 ANQGSEA. The V gene lost 5 bases and the J gene lost 4 bases, with 11 bases spanning the gap. The CDR3 spans 12 residues. The DNA for the CDR3 is TGCAGCGTTAGAGGGCTAAGCTATGGCTACACCTTC. Its translation is CSVRGLSYGYTF.

The V gene is TRBV2, the J gene TRBJ2-3, with a tentative D call TRBD1 (5 bases). V was pared by 4 bases and J by 3 bases, with 11 bases between. Germline CDR1 is SNHLY and CDR2 is FYNNEI. This CDR3 spans 14 amino acids. This chain's CDR3 is CASSGDSQTDTQYF. For the CDR3, the DNA is TGTGCCAGCAGTGGCGACAGTCAGACAGATACGCAGTATTTT.